The entry that follows covers one T cell receptor beta chain sequence. Sequencing used immunoSEQ multiplex PCR; TCRdb keeps in-frame clones, though not all of them. The table shows roughly 80,000 clones, with 90% occurring only once. These data come from a study of T cell responses to AZD1222 COVID-19 vaccine. The germline CDR1 and CDR2 sequences are KGHDR and SFDVKD. The CDR3 sequence is 14 residues long. Germline trimming cut 4 bases from V and 6 bases from J; bases unmatched to any gene: 4. The sample was peripheral blood, taken 28 days after the second AZD1222 dose. The clonotype originates from an adult who received the AZD1222 COVID-19 vaccine. The chain recombines TRBV24-1 with TRBJ1-4; 7 bases agree with TRBD1. The CDR3 sequence: CATSEGQTYEKLFF. CDR3 DNA sequence: TGTGCCACCAGTGAGGGACAGACGTATGAAAAACTGTTTTTT.